The rows below give T cell receptor beta chains drawn from one sample of a study of beta chain features in type 1 diabetes. Data came from immunoSEQ multiplex PCR; TCRdb stores just in-frame clones and leaves some out. The sample has 400,000 to 500,000 clones, over 11% seen once. Sequencing used naive CD4+ T cells from blood. The receptors here all came from a man in his thirties or forties in good health. The CDR3 runs from the conserved cysteine through the conserved F or W. The D gene is left open where the match is weak. The listing skips clone size in some rows; elsewhere it reads once, few, many or a size class.

v_call	d_call	clone_size	j_call	cdr3_nt	cdr3_aa
TRBV27	TRBD2	-	TRBJ2-3	TGTGCCAGCAGTTTATGGTCTAGCGGGGGGACTAATACGCAGTATTTT	CASSLWSSGGTNTQYF
TRBV5-1	TRBD1	-	TRBJ2-5	TGCGCCAGCAGCTTACGGACAGGTCAAGAGACCCAGTACTTC	CASSLRTGQETQYF
TRBV4-2	-	-	TRBJ2-5	TGTGCCAGCAGCCAAGAAGGTGCAAGACTAGTCGATCACCAAGAGACCCAGTACTTC	CASSQEGARLVDHQETQYF
TRBV29-1	-	-	TRBJ1-1	TGCAGCGTGGGCAGAAAGTTGAACACTGAAGCTTTCTTT	CSVGRKLNTEAFF
TRBV4-3	-	few	TRBJ2-3	TGCGCCAGCAGCCAAGGGACAGCGAGCATAGATACGCAGTATTTT	CASSQGTASIDTQYF
TRBV25-1	TRBD2	-	TRBJ2-2	TGTGCCAGCAGTGAACGGTTAGCGGGGCCCCCGAGGACCGGGGAGCTGTTTTTT	CASSERLAGPPRTGELFF
TRBV7-9	TRBD2	-	TRBJ2-3	TGTGCCAGCAGCCCCGGGACTAGCGGGAATTCTGATACGCAGTATTTT	CASSPGTSGNSDTQYF
TRBV6-5	-	-	TRBJ2-3	TGTGCCAGCAGTTACTCGTGGTCGGGCGATACGCAGTATTTT	CASSYSWSGDTQYF
TRBV7-2	-	-	TRBJ1-1	TGTGCCAGCAGCAACCGGTTCAGGAACACTGAAGCTTTCTTT	CASSNRFRNTEAFF
TRBV7-9	-	few	TRBJ2-7	TGTGCCAGCAGCTTAATGATGTCAGCTGTGCCCTACGAGCAGTACTTC	CASSLMMSAVPYEQYF
TRBV18	-	-	TRBJ2-5	TGTGCCAGCTCACCGTTGGGGGCTCAAGAGACCCAGTACTTC	CASSPLGAQETQYF
TRBV29-1	-	-	TRBJ2-1	TGCAGCGTTCCCCTAGGAGGGGTCTCCTACAATGAGCAGTTCTTC	CSVPLGGVSYNEQFF
TRBV7-6	-	few	TRBJ2-3	TGTGCCAGCAGCTTAGCCGGAGGCAAGACCACAGATACGCAGTATTTT	CASSLAGGKTTDTQYF
TRBV9	TRBD1	-	TRBJ2-2	TGTGCCAGCAGCGTAGGTAGGACAGGGAGGACCGGGGAGCTGTTTTTT	CASSVGRTGRTGELFF
TRBV9	-	-	TRBJ1-4	TGTGCCAGCAGCGCCGCTCCGGTTGACGAAAAACTGTTTTTT	CASSAAPVDEKLFF
TRBV11-3	-	-	TRBJ2-3	TGTGCCAGCAGCTTAGGACTCGGGGAGGGCACAGATACGCAGTATTTT	CASSLGLGEGTDTQYF
TRBV25-1	TRBD1	-	TRBJ2-2	TGTGCCAGCAGTGAATCAGCCGGACAGGGGTTAAACACCGGGGAGCTGTTTTTT	CASSESAGQGLNTGELFF
TRBV30	-	few	TRBJ1-2	TGTGCCTGGAGTGGACGGGGCTGGTATGGCTACACCTTC	CAWSGRGWYGYTF
TRBV12-1	-	-	TRBJ2-3	TGTGCCAGCAGCTTTGTTGTTCCGGCGGGGCAGTATTTT	CASSFVVPAGQYF
TRBV7-8	-	few	TRBJ1-1	TGTGCCAGCACGGACAGAATGAACACTGAAGCTTTCTTT	CASTDRMNTEAFF
TRBV5-1	-	-	TRBJ1-4	TGCGCCAGCAGCCAGGATGCAACTAATGAAAAACTGTTTTTT	CASSQDATNEKLFF
TRBV30	TRBD1	many	TRBJ1-2	TGTGCCTCAACACCGGGACAGGGGCCCGGCTACACCTTC	CASTPGQGPGYTF
TRBV6-6	-	few	TRBJ2-3	TGTGCCAGCAGCCTGGACTCAACAGATACGCAGTATTTT	CASSLDSTDTQYF
TRBV4-3	-	few	TRBJ2-6	TGCGCCAGCAGCCGGACTGGGGCCAACGTCCTGACTTTC	CASSRTGANVLTF
TRBV9	-	-	TRBJ2-2	TGTGCCAGCAGCACTACTAGCTTCTCCGGGGAGCTGTTTTTT	CASSTTSFSGELFF
TRBV29-1	-	-	TRBJ1-1	TGCAGCGTTTATCCGGGAAACACTGAAGCTTTCTTT	CSVYPGNTEAFF
TRBV20-1	-	-	TRBJ2-7	TGCAGTGCCAGGGGCTCCTACGAGCAGTACTTC	CSARGSYEQYF
TRBV9	-	few	TRBJ2-7	TGTGCCAGCAGCGTAGTGGCGGACAGTACCTACGAGCAGTACTTC	CASSVVADSTYEQYF
TRBV13	-	few	TRBJ1-3	TGTGCCAGCAGCTTAACAGGGAGCTCTGGAAACACCATATATTTT	CASSLTGSSGNTIYF
TRBV30	-	-	TRBJ1-5	TGTGCCTGGAGTGTATCCGGCAATCAGCCCCAGCATTTT	CAWSVSGNQPQHF
TRBV30	-	many	TRBJ2-5	TGTGCCTGGAGTAGGAGGCACACCACCGGAGAGACCCAGTACTTC	CAWSRRHTTGETQYF
TRBV4-1	-	once	TRBJ1-2	TGCGCCAGCAGCCGCGAGGGACGGTCCTACTATGGCTACACCTTC	CASSREGRSYYGYTF
TRBV30	-	-	TRBJ2-2	TGTGCCTGGAGTGTAAGCGGCCTGAACACCGGGGAGCTGTTTTTT	CAWSVSGLNTGELFF